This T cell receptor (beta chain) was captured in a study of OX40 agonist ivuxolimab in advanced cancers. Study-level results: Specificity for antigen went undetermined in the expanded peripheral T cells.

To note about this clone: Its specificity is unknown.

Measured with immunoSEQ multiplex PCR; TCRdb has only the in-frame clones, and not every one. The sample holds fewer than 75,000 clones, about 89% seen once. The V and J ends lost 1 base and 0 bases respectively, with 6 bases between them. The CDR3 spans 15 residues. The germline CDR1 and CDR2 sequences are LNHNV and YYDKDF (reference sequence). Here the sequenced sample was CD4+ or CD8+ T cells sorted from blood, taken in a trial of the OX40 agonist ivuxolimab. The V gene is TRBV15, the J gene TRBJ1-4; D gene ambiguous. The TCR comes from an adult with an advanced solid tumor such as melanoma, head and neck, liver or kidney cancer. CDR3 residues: CATSRAASTNEKLFF. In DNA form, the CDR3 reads TGTGCCACCAGCAGAGCGGCGTCAACTAATGAAAAACTGTTTTTT.